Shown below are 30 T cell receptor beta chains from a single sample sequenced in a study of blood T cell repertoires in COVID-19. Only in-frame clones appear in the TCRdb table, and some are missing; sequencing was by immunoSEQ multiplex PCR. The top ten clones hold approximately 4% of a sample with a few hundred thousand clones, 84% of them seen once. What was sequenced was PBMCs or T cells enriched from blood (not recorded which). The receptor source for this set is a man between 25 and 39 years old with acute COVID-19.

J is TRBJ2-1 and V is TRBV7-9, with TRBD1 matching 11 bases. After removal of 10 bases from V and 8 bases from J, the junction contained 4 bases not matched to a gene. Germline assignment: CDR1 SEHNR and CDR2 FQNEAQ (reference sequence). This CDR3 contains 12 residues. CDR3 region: CATRDRGDEQFF. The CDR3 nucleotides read TGTGCCACCAGGGACAGGGGGGATGAGCAGTTCTTC.

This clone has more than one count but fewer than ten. The CDR3 sequence is CASSLTVGRNTGELFF. The CDR3 DNA is TGTGCCAGCAGCTTAACGGTGGGGCGGAACACCGGGGAGCTGTTTTTT. The chain recombines TRBV7-3 with TRBJ2-2, with D possibly matching TRBD1 (5 bases). The germline CDR1 and CDR2 sequences are SGHTA and FQGTGA. There are 16 residues in the CDR3. Trimming removed 0 bases at V and 1 base at J, with 9 bases between.

The CDR3, as DNA: TGTGCCAGTAGTATAGGGCGGTACAATGAGCAGTTCTTC. Residues: CASSIGRYNEQFF. The rearrangement links TRBV19 to TRBJ2-1; D gene uncertain. The CDR3 runs to 13 residues. V was clipped by 1 base and J by 4 bases, with 5 bases between them. Per the germline V gene, CDR1 is LNHDA and CDR2 is SQIVND (reference sequence).

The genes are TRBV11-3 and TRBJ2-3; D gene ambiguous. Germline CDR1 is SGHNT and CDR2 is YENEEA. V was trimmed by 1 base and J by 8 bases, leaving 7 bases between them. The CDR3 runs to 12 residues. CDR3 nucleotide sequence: TGTGCCAGCAGCTTAGCCGCCGGTACGCAGTATTTT. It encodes CASSLAAGTQYF.

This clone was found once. CDR3 protein: CASSSGIQPQHF. DNA for the CDR3: TGTGCCAGCAGTTCCGGGATTCAGCCCCAGCATTTT. The genes are TRBV12-3 or TRBV12-4 and TRBJ1-5; D remains unclear. The CDR3 is 12 residues long. V shed 4 bases and J shed 6 bases, with 7 bases lying between them.

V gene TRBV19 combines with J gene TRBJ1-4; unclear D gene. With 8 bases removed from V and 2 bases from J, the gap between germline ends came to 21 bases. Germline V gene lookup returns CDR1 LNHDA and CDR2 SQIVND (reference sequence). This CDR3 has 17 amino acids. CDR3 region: CASSLIGRRGTNEKLFF. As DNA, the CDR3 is TGTGCCAGTTCCTTGATTGGGCGTCGAGGGACTAATGAAAAACTGTTTTTT.

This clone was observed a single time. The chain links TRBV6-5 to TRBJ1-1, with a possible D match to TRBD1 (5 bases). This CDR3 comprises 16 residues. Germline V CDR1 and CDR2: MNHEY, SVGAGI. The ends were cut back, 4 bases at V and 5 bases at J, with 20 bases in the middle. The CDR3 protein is CASSSLQDLLRTEAFF. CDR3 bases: TGTGCCAGCAGTTCCCTACAGGACCTACTGAGAACTGAAGCTTTCTTT.

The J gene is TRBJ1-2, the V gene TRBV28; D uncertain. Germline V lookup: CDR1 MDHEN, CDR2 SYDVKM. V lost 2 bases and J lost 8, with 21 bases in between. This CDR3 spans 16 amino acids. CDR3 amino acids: CASSLPKSGSPPGYTF. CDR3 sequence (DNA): TGTGCCAGCAGTTTACCAAAATCGGGGTCCCCCCCCGGCTACACCTTC.

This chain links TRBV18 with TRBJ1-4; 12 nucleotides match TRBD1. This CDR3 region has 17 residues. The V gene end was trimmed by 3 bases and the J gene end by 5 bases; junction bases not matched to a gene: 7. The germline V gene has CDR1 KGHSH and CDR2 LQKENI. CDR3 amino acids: CASSPRDRGLPNEKLFF. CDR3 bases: TGTGCCAGCTCACCTAGGGACAGGGGGCTCCCAAATGAAAAACTGTTTTTT.

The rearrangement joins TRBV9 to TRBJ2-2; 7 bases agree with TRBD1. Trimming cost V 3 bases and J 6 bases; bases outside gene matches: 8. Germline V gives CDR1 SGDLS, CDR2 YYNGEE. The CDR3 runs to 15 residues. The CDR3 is CASSAVVTGAGELFF. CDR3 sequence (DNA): TGTGCCAGCAGCGCAGTCGTCACAGGGGCCGGGGAGCTGTTTTTT.

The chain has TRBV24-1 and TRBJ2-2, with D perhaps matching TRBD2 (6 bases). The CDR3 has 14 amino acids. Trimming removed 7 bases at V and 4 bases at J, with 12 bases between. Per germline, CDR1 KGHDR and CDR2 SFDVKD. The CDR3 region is CATRGVGGTGELFF. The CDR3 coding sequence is TGTGCCACCAGGGGGGTGGGAGGCACCGGGGAGCTGTTTTTT.

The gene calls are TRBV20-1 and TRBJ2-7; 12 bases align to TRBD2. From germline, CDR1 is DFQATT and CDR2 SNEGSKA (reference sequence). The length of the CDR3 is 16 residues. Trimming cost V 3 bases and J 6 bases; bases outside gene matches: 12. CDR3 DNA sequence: TGCAGTGCTAGTGGGGTGTCTGGACTAGCGGGGCTCGAGCAGTACGTC. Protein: CSASGVSGLAGLEQYV.

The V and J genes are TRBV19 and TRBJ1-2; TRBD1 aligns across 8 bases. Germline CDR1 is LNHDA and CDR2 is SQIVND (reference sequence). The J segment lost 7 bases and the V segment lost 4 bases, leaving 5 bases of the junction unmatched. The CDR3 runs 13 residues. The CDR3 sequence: CASSNRGYVGYTF. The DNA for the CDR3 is TGTGCCAGTAGTAACAGGGGGTACGTTGGCTACACCTTC.

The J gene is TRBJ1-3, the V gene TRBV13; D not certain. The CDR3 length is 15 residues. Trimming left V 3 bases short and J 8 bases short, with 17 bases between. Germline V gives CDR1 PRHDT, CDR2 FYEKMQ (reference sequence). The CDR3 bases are TGTGCCAGCAGCTTTTCGGGGATTGTCTGGGACACCATATATTTT. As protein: CASSFSGIVWDTIYF.

The CDR3 loop reads CASSSAGVNEKLFF. CDR3 DNA sequence: TGTGCCAGCAGCTCTGCAGGGGTTAATGAAAAACTGTTTTTT. This chain uses TRBV5-4 with TRBJ1-4, with D possibly matching TRBD1 (6 bases). Per germline, CDR1 SGHNT and CDR2 YYREEE (reference sequence). V was clipped by 3 bases and J by 4 bases, with 10 bases between them. This CDR3 is built from 14 residues.

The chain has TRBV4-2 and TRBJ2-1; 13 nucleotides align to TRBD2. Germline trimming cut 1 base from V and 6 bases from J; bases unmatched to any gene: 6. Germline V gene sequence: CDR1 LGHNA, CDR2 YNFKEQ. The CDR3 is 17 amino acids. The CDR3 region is CASSQAALAGGPNEQFF. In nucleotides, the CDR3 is TGTGCCAGCAGCCAAGCCGCACTAGCGGGAGGGCCCAATGAGCAGTTCTTC.

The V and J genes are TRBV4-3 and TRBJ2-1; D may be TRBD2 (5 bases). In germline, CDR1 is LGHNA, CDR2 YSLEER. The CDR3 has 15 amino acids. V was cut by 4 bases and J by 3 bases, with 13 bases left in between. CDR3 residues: CASSPAEMGYNEQFF. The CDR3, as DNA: TGCGCCAGCAGCCCAGCGGAAATGGGCTACAATGAGCAGTTCTTC.

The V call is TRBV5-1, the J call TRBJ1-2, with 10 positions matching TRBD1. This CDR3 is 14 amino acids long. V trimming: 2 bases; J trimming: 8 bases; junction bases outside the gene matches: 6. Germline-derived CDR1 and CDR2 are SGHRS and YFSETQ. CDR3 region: CASSLQRTGGGYTF. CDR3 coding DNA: TGCGCCAGCAGCTTACAAAGGACAGGGGGAGGCTACACCTTC.

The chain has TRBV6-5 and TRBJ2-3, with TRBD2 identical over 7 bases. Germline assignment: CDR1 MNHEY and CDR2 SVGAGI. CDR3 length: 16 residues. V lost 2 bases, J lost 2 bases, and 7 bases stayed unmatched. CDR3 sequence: CASSYTGTTSTDTQYF. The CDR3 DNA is TGTGCCAGCAGTTACACCGGGACTACCTCCACAGATACGCAGTATTTT.

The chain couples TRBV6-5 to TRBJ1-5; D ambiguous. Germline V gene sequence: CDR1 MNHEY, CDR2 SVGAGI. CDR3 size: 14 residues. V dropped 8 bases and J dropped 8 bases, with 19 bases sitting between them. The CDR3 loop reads CASFGGSGTEPQHF. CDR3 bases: TGTGCCAGCTTCGGTGGGTCGGGTACCGAGCCCCAGCATTTT.

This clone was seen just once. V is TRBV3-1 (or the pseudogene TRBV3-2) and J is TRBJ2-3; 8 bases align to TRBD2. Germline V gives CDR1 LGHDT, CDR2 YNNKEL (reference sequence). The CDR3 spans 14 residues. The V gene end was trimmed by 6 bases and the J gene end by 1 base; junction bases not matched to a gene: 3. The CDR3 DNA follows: TGTGCCAGCAGTACTAGCGGAGGCACAGATACGCAGTATTTT. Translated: CASSTSGGTDTQYF.

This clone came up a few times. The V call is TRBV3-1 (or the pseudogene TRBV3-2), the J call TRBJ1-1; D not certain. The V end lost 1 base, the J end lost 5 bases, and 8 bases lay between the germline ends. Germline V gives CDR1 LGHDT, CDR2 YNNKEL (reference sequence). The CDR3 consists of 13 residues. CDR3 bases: TGTGCCAGCAGCCAAGGAGGAAGGACTGAAGCTTTCTTT. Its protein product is CASSQGGRTEAFF.

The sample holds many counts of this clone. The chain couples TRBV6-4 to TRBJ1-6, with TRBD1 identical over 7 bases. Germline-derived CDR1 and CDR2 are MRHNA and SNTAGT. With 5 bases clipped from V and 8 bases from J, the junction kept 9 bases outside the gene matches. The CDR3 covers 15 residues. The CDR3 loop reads CASSNRGDGDSPLHF. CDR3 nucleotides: TGTGCCAGCAGTAACAGGGGTGATGGTGATTCACCCCTCCACTTT.

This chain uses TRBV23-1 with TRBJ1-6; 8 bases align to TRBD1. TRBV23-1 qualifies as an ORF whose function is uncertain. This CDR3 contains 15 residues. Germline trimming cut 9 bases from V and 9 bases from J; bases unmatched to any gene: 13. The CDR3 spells CARDRGDRGSSPLHF. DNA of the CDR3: TGCGCCAGAGATCGGGGAGACAGGGGATCTTCACCCCTCCACTTT.

The CDR3 reads CAESGRDRGNNEQFF. The CDR3 DNA follows: TGTGCCGAAAGCGGGAGGGACAGGGGGAACAATGAGCAGTTCTTC. The chain has TRBV11-2 and TRBJ2-1, with D possibly matching TRBD1 (11 bases). The length of the CDR3 is 15 residues. The V end was cut by 11 bases, the J end by 5 bases, with 22 bases between. Germline CDR1 and CDR2: SGHAT and FQNNGV.

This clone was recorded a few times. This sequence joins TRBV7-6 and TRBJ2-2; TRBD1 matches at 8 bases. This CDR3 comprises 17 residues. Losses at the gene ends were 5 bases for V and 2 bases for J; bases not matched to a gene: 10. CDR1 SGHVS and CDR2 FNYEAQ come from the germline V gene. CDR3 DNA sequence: TGTGCCAGCAGCCTAATAACAGGGGGGTATAACACCGGGGAGCTGTTTTTT. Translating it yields CASSLITGGYNTGELFF.

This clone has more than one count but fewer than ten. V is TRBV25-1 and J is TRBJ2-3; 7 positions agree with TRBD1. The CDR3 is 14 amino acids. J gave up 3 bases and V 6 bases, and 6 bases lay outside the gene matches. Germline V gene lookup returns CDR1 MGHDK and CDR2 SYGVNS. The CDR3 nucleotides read TGTGCCAGCAGCACAGGGGTGAGTACAGATACGCAGTATTTT. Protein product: CASSTGVSTDTQYF.

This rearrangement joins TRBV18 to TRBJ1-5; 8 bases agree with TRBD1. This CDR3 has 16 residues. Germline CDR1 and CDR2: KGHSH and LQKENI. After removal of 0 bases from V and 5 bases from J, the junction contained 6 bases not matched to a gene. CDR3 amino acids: CASSPPGGQGYQPQHF. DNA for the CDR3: TGTGCCAGCTCACCACCGGGCGGACAGGGTTATCAGCCCCAGCATTTT. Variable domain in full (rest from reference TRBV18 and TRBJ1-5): NAGVMQNPRHLVRRRGQEARLRCSPMKGHSHVYWYRQLPEEGLKFMVYLQKENIIDESGMPKERFSAEFPKEGPSILRIQQVVRGDSAAYFCASSPPGGQGYQPQHFGDGTRLSIL.

The CDR3 is CASSVDPRVTGELFF. Written as DNA, the CDR3 is TGTGCCAGCAGCGTAGACCCCCGGGTTACCGGGGAGCTGTTTTTT. V and J are TRBV9 and TRBJ2-2; D is uncertain. Germline loops: CDR1 SGDLS, CDR2 YYNGEE. The CDR3 has 15 amino acids. The V end was cut by 0 bases, the J end by 5 bases, with 11 bases between.

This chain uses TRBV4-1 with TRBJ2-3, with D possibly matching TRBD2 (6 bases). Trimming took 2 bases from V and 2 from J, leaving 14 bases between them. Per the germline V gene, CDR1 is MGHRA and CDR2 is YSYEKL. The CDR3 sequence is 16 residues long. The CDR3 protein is CASSQRPEGNTDTQYF. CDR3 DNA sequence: TGCGCCAGCAGCCAACGGCCGGAGGGGAACACAGATACGCAGTATTTT.